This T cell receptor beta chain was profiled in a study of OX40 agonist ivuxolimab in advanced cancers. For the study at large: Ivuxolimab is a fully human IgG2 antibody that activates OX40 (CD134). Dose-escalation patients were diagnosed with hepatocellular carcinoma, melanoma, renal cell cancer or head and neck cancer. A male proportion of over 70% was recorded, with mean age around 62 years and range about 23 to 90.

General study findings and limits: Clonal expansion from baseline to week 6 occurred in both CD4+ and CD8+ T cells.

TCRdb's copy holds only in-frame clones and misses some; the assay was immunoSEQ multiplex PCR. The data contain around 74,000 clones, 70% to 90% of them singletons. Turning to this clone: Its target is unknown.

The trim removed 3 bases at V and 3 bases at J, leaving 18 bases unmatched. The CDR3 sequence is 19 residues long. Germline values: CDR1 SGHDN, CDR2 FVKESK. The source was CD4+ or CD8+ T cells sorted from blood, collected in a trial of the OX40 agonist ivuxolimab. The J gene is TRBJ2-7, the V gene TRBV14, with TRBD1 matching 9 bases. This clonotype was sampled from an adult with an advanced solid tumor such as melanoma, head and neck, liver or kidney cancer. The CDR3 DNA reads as TGTGCCAGCAGCCATCTCCCGGGACAGGGTCCTCCCCATTTCTACGAGCAGTACTTC. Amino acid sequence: CASSHLPGQGPPHFYEQYF.